This paragraph covers one TCR beta chain sequence. This CDR3 is missing its conserved last phenylalanine or tryptophan, likely due to a read error. Each CDR3 protein gets one entry after TCRdb re-called the 5' RACE reads with MiXCR. The profile shows roughly 320,000 distinct CDR3 sequences, 25% to 30% of them singletons. These data are taken from a study of T-cell memory formation after mild COVID-19. Per the germline V gene, CDR1 is MNHEY and CDR2 is SMNVEV (reference sequence). V was clipped by 0 bases and J by 3 bases, with 3 bases between them. The CDR3 covers 12 residues. The clonotype comes from an adult woman who had mild COVID-19 (a few samples of this study predate the infection). Cell type and time point are not known. The specimen was PBMCs or a T cell subset sorted from them (not recorded which). J is TRBJ2-7 and V is TRBV27; no clear D gene. CDR3 sequence reads: CASSLSGYEQYL. The CDR3 coding sequence is TGTGCCAGCAGTTTATCTGGCTACGAGCAGTACCTC.